This is a list of T cell receptor beta chains from one sample in a study of response to subunit inactivated influenza vaccine. TCRdb reanalysed the RT-PCR reads using MiXCR and keeps one entry per CDR3 protein. Of 450,000 to 550,000 distinct CDR3 sequences listed, around 25% are singletons. The specimen comprised CD4+ T cells sorted from PBMCs, sampled roughly 5 days after vaccination. Receptors were obtained from a man aged 45 to 65 who received an inactivated influenza vaccine. Each CDR3 is given with its conserved first and last residue. A D gene is named only where the DNA matches it firmly. Some rows have no size entry. The others give once, few or many, or a class for an expanded clone.

clone_size | j_call | d_call | v_call | cdr3_nt | cdr3_aa
many | TRBJ2-1 | . | TRBV12-3/TRBV12-4 | TGTGCCAGCAGGTCGCGGGACAGTCTAAGCAATGAGCAGTTCTTC | CASRSRDSLSNEQFF
few | TRBJ2-3 | . | TRBV20-1 | TGCAGTGCTAGAGACCATTTAAACACAGATACGCAGTATTTT | CSARDHLNTDTQYF
. | TRBJ1-6 | . | TRBV6-2/TRBV6-3 | TGTGCCAGCCGTTTCGGATCGTGGTCACCCCTCCACTTT | CASRFGSWSPLHF
few | TRBJ1-2 | TRBD1 | TRBV7-2 | TGTGCCAGCAGGGTACCGGGACAGGGGTACTATGGCTACACCTTC | CASRVPGQGYYGYTF
once | TRBJ1-3 | . | TRBV12-3/TRBV12-4 | TGTGCCAGCAGCCCAGGGGCATATTCTGGAAACACCATATATTTT | CASSPGAYSGNTIYF
few | TRBJ2-2 | . | TRBV7-2 | TGTGCCAGCAGCTTAGACAGGCGACTGTCCGGGGAGCTGTTTTTT | CASSLDRRLSGELFF
few | TRBJ2-3 | TRBD2 | TRBV20-1 | TGCAGTGGGAGCGGGGGGGCCTTGGATACGCAGTATTTT | CSGSGGALDTQYF
many | TRBJ2-5 | TRBD1 | TRBV5-1 | TGCGCCAGCAGCTTGGCACAGGGGTCCGGGGAGACCCAGTACTTC | CASSLAQGSGETQYF
few | TRBJ2-1 | . | TRBV20-1 | TGCAGTGCTAGAGACCCGGCGGCAGCACCCAATGAGCAGTTCTTC | CSARDPAAAPNEQFF
. | TRBJ1-4 | . | TRBV6-1 | TGTGCCAGCAGTGAAGTCCGTTTGGTGGTTGAAAAACTGTTTTTT | CASSEVRLVVEKLFF
few | TRBJ2-1 | . | TRBV2 | TGTGCCAGCAGTGTCTTAGCGTTTTACAATGAGCAGTTCTTC | CASSVLAFYNEQFF
. | TRBJ2-1 | . | TRBV5-1 | TGCGCCAGCAGCTTGGAATCGACAGGAGCCTTATACAATGAGCAGTTCTTC | CASSLESTGALYNEQFF
few | TRBJ2-1 | TRBD2 | TRBV20-1 | TGCAGTGGTTCAGGGACTAGAAGGGCGAAGCAGTTCTTC | CSGSGTRRAKQFF
few | TRBJ2-3 | TRBD1 | TRBV15 | TGTGCCACCAGCAGTAGACAGGGAACAGATACGCAGTATTTT | CATSSRQGTDTQYF
many | TRBJ2-1 | TRBD2 | TRBV10-3 | TGTGCCATCAGTGAGCTTAGCGGGAGACACCCCGGTGAGCAGTTCTTC | CAISELSGRHPGEQFF
. | TRBJ2-2 | TRBD2 | TRBV12-3/TRBV12-4 | TGTGCCAGCGGTAGCGGGGGGGCCGGTGGGGCTCGGTTTTCGACCGGGGAGCTGTTTTTT | CASGSGGAGGARFSTGELFF
. | TRBJ2-7 | TRBD2 | TRBV20-1 | TGCAGTGCTAGCGCTACTAGCGGGAGATCCTACGAGCAGTACTTC | CSASATSGRSYEQYF
. | TRBJ1-2 | TRBD1 | TRBV12-3/TRBV12-4 | TGTGCCAGCAGCCGACAGGGACCCTATGGCTACACCTTC | CASSRQGPYGYTF
many | TRBJ1-6 | TRBD1 | TRBV12-3/TRBV12-4 | TGTGCCAGCAGCGGGACAGGGGGACATTCACCCCTCCACTTT | CASSGTGGHSPLHF
many | TRBJ2-5 | . | TRBV6-6 | TGTGCCAGCAGTTACTCGAGTGAGACCCAGTACTTC | CASSYSSETQYF
few | TRBJ2-5 | . | TRBV27 | TGTGCCAGCGGAGGAGGGACTCGGTGGACCCAGTACTTC | CASGGGTRWTQYF
. | TRBJ2-3 | . | TRBV5-1 | TGCGCCAGCAGCTTAGGGGTGTGGGATACGCAGTATTTT | CASSLGVWDTQYF
few | TRBJ2-7 | . | TRBV20-1 | TGCAGTGCTAGTTCCCCCGGGGCAGGGTTGAACGAGCAGTACTTC | CSASSPGAGLNEQYF
. | TRBJ2-7 | TRBD1 | TRBV5-5 | TGTGCCAGCAGCATTCTCGGGACAGGGTTATCCGAGCAGTACTTC | CASSILGTGLSEQYF
few | TRBJ1-1 | . | TRBV12-3/TRBV12-4 | TGTGCCAGCAGTTTATGGCAGAACACTGAAGCTTTCTTT | CASSLWQNTEAFF
many | TRBJ1-1 | TRBD1 | TRBV7-9 | TGTGCCAGCAGCACACGGACAGGGGGATTGAACACTGAAGCTTTCTTT | CASSTRTGGLNTEAFF
. | TRBJ2-1 | TRBD2 | TRBV2 | TGTGCCAGCAGTATGACTAGGCGGGGGGGCCGGGAGCAGTTCTTC | CASSMTRRGGREQFF
. | TRBJ1-4 | . | TRBV7-2 | TGTGCCAGCAGAAGCGGGACGCCGGGAAATGAAAAACTGTTTTTT | CASRSGTPGNEKLFF
few | TRBJ2-3 | . | TRBV20-1 | TGCAGTGCTAAGATAGGGGGGGATACGCAGTATTTT | CSAKIGGDTQYF
many | TRBJ2-5 | . | TRBV6-2/TRBV6-3 | TGTGCCAGCGGAAGGGGAGCCCAAGAGACCCAGTACTTC | CASGRGAQETQYF
few | TRBJ2-5 | . | TRBV15 | TGTGCCACCAGCAATCCTATTAGCGGAGGAGGAGAGACCCAGTACTTC | CATSNPISGGGETQYF
. | TRBJ2-1 | . | TRBV20-1 | TGCAGTGCCGAGCGCGACGCCGACAATGAGCAGTTCTTC | CSAERDADNEQFF
few | TRBJ2-1 | TRBD1 | TRBV5-1 | TGCGCCAGCAGCTTGGGGAGGACAGGGTATGATGAGCAGTTCTTC | CASSLGRTGYDEQFF
. | TRBJ2-7 | . | TRBV5-1 | TGCGCCAGCAGCTTGGACAAGAGCTCCTACGAGCAGTACTTC | CASSLDKSSYEQYF
few | TRBJ2-7 | . | TRBV7-9 | TGTGCCAGCAGCTTAGCGGTGTCGTCAGCCTACGAGCAGTACTTC | CASSLAVSSAYEQYF
. | TRBJ2-5 | . | TRBV20-1 | TGCAGTGCCGAAGTGGCGTTGGAGACCCAGTACTTC | CSAEVALETQYF